The present entry profiles one T cell receptor (beta chain) with its context. Use of 60 Vbeta and 13 Jbeta primers characterized the PCR. TCRdb's copy holds only in-frame clones and misses some; the assay was immunoSEQ multiplex PCR. This sample has 120,000 or so clones, with roughly 80% found just once. The data originate from a study of cytomegalovirus exposure and HLA in healthy donors. Germline-derived CDR1 and CDR2 are SGHVS and FNYEAQ. The CDR3 extends over 14 amino acids. V lost 4 bases to trimming and J lost 1 base, with 11 bases between them. The clonotype originates from a man aged 25 to 40 in good health and CMV-seronegative. The sequenced sample was PBMCs. The chain combines TRBV7-6 with TRBJ2-7; TRBD2 is a possible D gene (5 bases). Here the CDR3 reads CASSYDTGSYEQYF. The CDR3 bases are TGTGCCAGCAGCTACGACACGGGGTCCTACGAGCAGTACTTC. Full variable domain (rest looked up from reference TRBV7-6 and TRBJ2-7): GAGVSQSPRYKVTKRGQDVALRCDPISGHVSLYWYRQALGQGPEFLTYFNYEAQQDKSGLPNDRFSAERPEGSISTLTIQRTEQRDSAMYRCASSYDTGSYEQYFGPGTRLTVT.